Listed below are T cell receptor beta chains from one sample, sequenced in a study of blood T cell repertoires in COVID-19. Profiled with immunoSEQ multiplex PCR; TCRdb holds only in-frame clones, not every one. The sample lists 200,000 to 250,000 clones, 82% occurring once. Sample: PBMCs or T cells enriched from blood (not recorded which). These receptor sequences come from a woman aged 60-70 years who had recovered from COVID-19. Each CDR3 is given with its conserved first and last residue.

TRBJ2-5 | TRBV5-1 | CASSTPSGGGQETQYF
TRBJ2-7 | TRBV18 | CASSPLGLAAGEQYF
TRBJ1-1 | TRBV5-1 | CASSLTGPADTEAFF
TRBJ1-6 | TRBV7-2 | CASSPGAREGGFYNSPLHF
TRBJ1-2 | TRBV29-1 | CSVGTRSGWGYTF
TRBJ2-2 | TRBV4-1 | CASSQDSFTSNTGELFF
TRBJ2-3 | TRBV12-3/TRBV12-4 | CASSLQKTQYF
TRBJ1-1 | TRBV6-5 | CASSLPQGAAFF
TRBJ1-1 | TRBV11-2 | CASSLVERTEAFF
TRBJ2-7 | TRBV5-5 | CASSFGTGGTYEQYF
TRBJ2-3 | TRBV6-5 | CASRKQGDTQYF
TRBJ1-6 | TRBV11-2 | CASSPPPGPYNSPLHF
TRBJ2-1 | TRBV27 | CASSPPRTSGDYNEQFF
TRBJ2-7 | TRBV9 | CASSGHQGYEQYF
TRBJ2-1 | TRBV24-1 | CATARGGSYNEQFF
TRBJ1-2 | TRBV12-3/TRBV12-4 | CASSLTERLGYTF
TRBJ2-5 | TRBV9 | CASSVGGTGAQYF
TRBJ1-3 | TRBV4-1 | CASSQARGSGNTIYF
TRBJ1-2 | TRBV27 | CASSLAQGDYGYTF
TRBJ2-1 | TRBV4-1 | CASSQEGTGLYNEQFF
TRBJ2-2 | TRBV19 | CASSIGRGSTGELFF
TRBJ2-7 | TRBV5-1 | CASSYIPGQGLTYEQYF
TRBJ2-5 | TRBV6-5 | CASRRRGIQETQYF
TRBJ1-2 | TRBV12-3/TRBV12-4 | CASSLGQNYGYTF
TRBJ1-5 | TRBV15 | CATSRETGPQHF
TRBJ2-5 | TRBV19 | CATETSGGETQYF
TRBJ2-3 | TRBV7-6 | CASSFRGAFTDTQYF
TRBJ2-5 | TRBV19 | CASSNRTSGGDPKETQYF
TRBJ2-7 | TRBV28 | CASRPGTSGGPPYEQYF
TRBJ2-5 | TRBV9 | CASSSSLAGEETQYF
TRBJ2-5 | TRBV6-5 | CASSYSASGGEETQYF
TRBJ1-2 | TRBV15 | CATRSQGAYGYTF